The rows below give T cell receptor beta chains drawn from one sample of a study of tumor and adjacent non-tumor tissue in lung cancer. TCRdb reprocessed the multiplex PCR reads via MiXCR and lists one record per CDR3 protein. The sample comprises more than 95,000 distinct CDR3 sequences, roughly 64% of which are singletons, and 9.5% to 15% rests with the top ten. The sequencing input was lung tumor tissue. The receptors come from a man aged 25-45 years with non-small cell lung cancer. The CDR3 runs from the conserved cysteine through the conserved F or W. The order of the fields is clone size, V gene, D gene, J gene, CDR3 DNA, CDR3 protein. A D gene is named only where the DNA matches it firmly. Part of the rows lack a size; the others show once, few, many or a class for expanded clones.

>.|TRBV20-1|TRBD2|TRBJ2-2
TGCAGTGCTAGGAACTCCAGCGGGGGGCTTACCGGGGAGCTGTTTTTT
CSARNSSGGLTGELFF
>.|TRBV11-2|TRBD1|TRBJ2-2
TGTGCCAGCAGCCCCGGGACAGGACTGAACACTGAGGAGCTGTTTTTT
CASSPGTGLNTEELFF
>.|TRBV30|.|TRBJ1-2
TGTGTCTGGAGCGTACAAGGGGTACTTGCCTACACCTTC
CVWSVQGVLAYTF
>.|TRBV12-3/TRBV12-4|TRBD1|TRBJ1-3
TGTGCCAGCAGTCCCCACGGACAGGGGGTAGCCGGAAACACCATATATTTC
CASSPHGQGVAGNTIYF
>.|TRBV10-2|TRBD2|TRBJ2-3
TGCGCCAGCGGGGGGCTAGCGGGAATGGATACGCAGTATTTT
CASGGLAGMDTQYF
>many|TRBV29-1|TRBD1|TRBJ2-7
TGCAGCGTGGGACAGGGGGCCTCCTACGAGCAGTACTTC
CSVGQGASYEQYF
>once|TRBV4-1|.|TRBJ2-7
TGCGCCAGCAGCCAAGATCTTCTAGCCGAGCAATACTTC
CASSQDLLAEQYF
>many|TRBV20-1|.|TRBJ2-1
TGCAGTGCGGTGGGCAATGAGCAGTTCTTC
CSAVGNEQFF
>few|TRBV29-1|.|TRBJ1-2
TGCTGCGTTGAAGAAATCACAGGGAACGATGGCTACACCTTC
CCVEEITGNDGYTF
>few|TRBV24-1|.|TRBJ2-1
TGTGCCACCAGTTCTAGAAGGAGGGCCAATGAGCAGTTCTTC
CATSSRRRANEQFF
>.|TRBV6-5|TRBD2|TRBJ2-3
TGTGTCACCAGGACTAGCGAGAACTCAGATACGCAGTATTTT
CVTRTSENSDTQYF
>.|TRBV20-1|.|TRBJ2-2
TGCAGTGTTAGCCCGGACAGTTCGGGGCCCACCGGGGAGATGTTTTTT
CSVSPDSSGPTGEMFF
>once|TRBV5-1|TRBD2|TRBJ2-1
TGCGCCAGCATCCCCTTGACTAGCCTCAATGAGCAGTTCTTC
CASIPLTSLNEQFF
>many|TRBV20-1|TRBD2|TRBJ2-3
TGCAGTGCGGACTGGGGGCTAGCGGGGGGGGCAGATACGCAGTATTTT
CSADWGLAGGADTQYF
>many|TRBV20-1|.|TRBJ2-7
TGCAGTGCACTGGACGGGGCCTACGAGCAGTACTTC
CSALDGAYEQYF
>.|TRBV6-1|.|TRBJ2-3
TGTGACAGCAGTGAAGAGCACCAGGGGGGTAATCAGCCCCAGTATTTT
CDSSEEHQGGNQPQYF
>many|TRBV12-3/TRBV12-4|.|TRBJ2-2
TGTGCCAGCAGTTTACCGGCGGGGTCCGGGGAGCTGTTTTTT
CASSLPAGSGELFF
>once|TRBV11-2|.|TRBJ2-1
TGTGCCAGCAACCTCACTAGCATGGCGTCCTGCAGTGAACAGTTCTTC
CASNLTSMASCSEQFF
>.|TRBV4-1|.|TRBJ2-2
TGCGCCAGCATCTCCCCGTACGGGACTGGGCCACATACGAACACCGGGGAGCTGTTTTTT
CASISPYGTGPHTNTGELFF
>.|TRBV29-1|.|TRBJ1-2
TGCAGCGCGGGGGGGATCGCGTATGGCTACACCTTC
CSAGGIAYGYTF
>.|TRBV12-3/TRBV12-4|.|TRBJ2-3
TGTGCCAGCAGTTTTGGGGGGCGCCGCATAGATATGCAGTATTTT
CASSFGGRRIDMQYF
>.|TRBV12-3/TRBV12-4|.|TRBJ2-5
TGTGCCAGCAGTTCTCGGGACGCAGCAAGACAAGAGACCCAGTACTTC
CASSSRDAARQETQYF
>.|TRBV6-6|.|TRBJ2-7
TGTGCCAGCAGTTTAACTCGGGACATGGACTCCTACGAGCAGTACTTC
CASSLTRDMDSYEQYF
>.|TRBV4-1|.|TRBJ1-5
TGCGCCAGCAGACAAGAGGGCAGGGGTGGTCAACCCCAGCATTTT
CASRQEGRGGQPQHF
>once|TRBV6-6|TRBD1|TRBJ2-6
TGTGTCAGCAGTTCCACAGGGACAGTGAGCTCCGGGGCCAACGTCCTGACTTTC
CVSSSTGTVSSGANVLTF
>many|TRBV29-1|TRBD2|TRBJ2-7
TGCAGCGTTGAAGTCGGGGGGAGGTGGGAGCAGTACTTC
CSVEVGGRWEQYF
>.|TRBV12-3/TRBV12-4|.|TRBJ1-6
TGTGCCATCAGTTTAGGGGGGTCTGGGGCACCCCTCCATTTT
CAISLGGSGAPLHF
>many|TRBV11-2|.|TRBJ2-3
TGTGCCAGCAGCACGACCTTTGCAGATACGCAGTATTTT
CASSTTFADTQYF
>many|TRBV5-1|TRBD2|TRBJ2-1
TGCGCCAGCAGCTTGGAGGGACTAGCTGCCAATGAGCAGTTCTTC
CASSLEGLAANEQFF
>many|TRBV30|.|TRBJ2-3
TGTGCCTGGTCGGTGGGGCGAGGAGATACGCAGTATTTT
CAWSVGRGDTQYF
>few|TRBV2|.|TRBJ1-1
TGTGCCAGCAGTGAAACCCCATCGGCCACTGAAGCTTTCTTT
CASSETPSATEAFF
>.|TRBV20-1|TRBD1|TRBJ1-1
TGCAGTGCTAGTGGGGCGACAGGGCATACTGGAGCTTTCTTC
CSASGATGHTGAFF
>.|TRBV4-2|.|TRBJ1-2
TGTGCCAGAATCGGGGGAGCCTATGGCTACACCTTC
CARIGGAYGYTF
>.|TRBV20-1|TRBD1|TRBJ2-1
TGCAGTGCTAGGCGGACAGGGGGATACAATGAGCAGTTCTTC
CSARRTGGYNEQFF
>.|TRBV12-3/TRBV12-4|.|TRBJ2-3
TGTGCCAGCAGCCGGACATGGGGCCACGATACGCAGTATTTT
CASSRTWGHDTQYF
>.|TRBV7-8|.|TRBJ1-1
TGTGTCAGCAGGTCGGATGAGGTAACTGAAGCTTTCTTT
CVSRSDEVTEAFF
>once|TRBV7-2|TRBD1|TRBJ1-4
TGTGCCAGCAGCCCAGGGGGCGAAGGGGGAAAACTGTTTTTT
CASSPGGEGGKLFF
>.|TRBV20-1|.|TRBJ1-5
TGCAGTGTTAGAGCAGTTAGCAATCAGCCCCAGCGTTTT
CSVRAVSNQPQRF
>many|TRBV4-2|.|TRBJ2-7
TGTGCCAGCAGCCGAGGGGAGGGGGCGGGTATGCACGAGCAGTACTTC
CASSRGEGAGMHEQYF